The clone carrying this T cell receptor (beta chain) has a handful of counts. The antigen is not known. Produced via immunoSEQ multiplex PCR; TCRdb's table is partial and in-frame only. The repertoire holds some 15,000 clones, with 90% as singletons. This entry belongs to a study of T cell clonotyping in hematopoietic cell transplantation. Findings of the study overall: Recipient TCR diversity dropped after transplant; expanded clonotypes rose from day 30 to 180. Higher Inverse Simpson Index values in graft donor and pretransplant recipient predicted broader posttransplant TCR diversity. Without cell sorting, CD4 versus CD8 contributions remain unresolved. Few recipient clonotypes overlapped donors; over 95% were de novo at given depth.

CDR3 length: 13 amino acids. Trimming shortened V by 3 bases and J by 7 bases, and 12 bases separated the two germline ends. In germline, CDR1 is SNHLY, CDR2 FYNNEI. The sample consisted of peripheral blood mononuclear cells. The chain has TRBV2 and TRBJ1-2, with D tentatively TRBD1 (5 bases). The sequence was collected from a man aged 45 to 65 in good health. Some clones in this sample may be carry-over from other donors' samples. Here the CDR3 reads CASSDRELGGYTF. The CDR3 DNA reads as TGTGCCAGCAGTGACAGGGAGCTGGGTGGCTACACCTTC. Complete variable domain (other parts from reference TRBV2 and TRBJ1-2): EPEVTQTPSHQVTQMGQEVILRCVPISNHLYFYWYRQILGQKVEFLVSFYNNEISEKSEIFDDQFSVERPDGSNFTLKIRSTKLEDSAMYFCASSDRELGGYTFGSGTRLTVV.